These 18 T cell receptor beta chains share one sample of origin, sequenced in a study of blood T cell repertoires in COVID-19. Libraries were prepared by immunoSEQ multiplex PCR; TCRdb keeps only in-frame clonotypes and omits some of them. This table holds around 37,000 clones, approximately 90% found once. Material for sequencing was peripheral blood. The receptors come from a man aged 55 to 70 with acute or convalescent COVID-19.

The chain couples TRBV11-3 to TRBJ1-1; D call uncertain. The CDR3 contains 13 residues. From germline, CDR1 is SGHNT and CDR2 YENEEA. With 3 bases removed from V and 0 bases from J, the gap between germline ends came to 5 bases. As DNA, the CDR3 is TGTGCCAGCAGCTTTCAAATGAACACTGAAGCTTTCTTT. Its protein product is CASSFQMNTEAFF.

The genes are TRBV13 and TRBJ2-2, with D maybe TRBD2 (5 bases). There are 15 residues in the CDR3. Germline-derived CDR1 and CDR2 are PRHDT and FYEKMQ (reference sequence). The V gene lost 3 bases and the J gene lost 1 base, with 9 bases spanning the gap. CDR3 coding DNA: TGTGCCAGCAGCTTCCGGGAAGGGAACACCGGGGAGCTGTTTTTT. It encodes CASSFREGNTGELFF.

Written as DNA, the CDR3 is TGTGCCAGTAGTATAGATTCACAGGGGACCTACGAGCAGTACTTC. Translating it yields CASSIDSQGTYEQYF. This sequence joins TRBV19 and TRBJ2-7; TRBD1 matches 7 bases. V lost 0 bases to trimming and J lost 2 bases; unmatched junction nucleotides: 4. Germline CDR1 and CDR2: LNHDA and SQIVND (reference sequence). The length of the CDR3 is 15 residues.

This clone was picked up a small number of times. V gene TRBV9 combines with J gene TRBJ1-2; D unresolved. V lost 2 bases and J 5 bases, leaving 7 bases between the germline ends. Germline assignment: CDR1 SGDLS and CDR2 YYNGEE. This CDR3 has 12 residues. The CDR3: CASSVRGYGYTF. In DNA, the CDR3 is TGTGCCAGCAGCGTGCGAGGATATGGCTACACCTTC.

This clone was picked up one time. The genes are TRBV28 and TRBJ1-2; the D is unclear. Germline loops: CDR1 MDHEN, CDR2 SYDVKM. V lost 3 bases and J 4 bases, leaving 6 bases between the germline ends. There are 12 residues in the CDR3. CDR3 bases: TGTGCCAGCAGTTTCCGAGGCTATGGCTACACCTTC. Protein: CASSFRGYGYTF.

The J gene is TRBJ1-2, the V gene TRBV6-5, with 7 bases that match TRBD1. CDR1 is MNHEY and CDR2 is SVGAGI in the germline V gene. V trimming: 6 bases; J trimming: 7 bases; junction bases outside the gene matches: 14. CDR3 length: 15 amino acids. The chain's CDR3 is CASRPNRGSVRGYTF. CDR3 DNA: TGTGCCAGCAGACCAAACAGGGGATCCGTGCGTGGCTACACCTTC.

This clone is a singleton in its sample. V and J are TRBV2 and TRBJ2-7; the match to TRBD1 covers 10 bases. Germline V lookup: CDR1 SNHLY, CDR2 FYNNEI. Losses at the gene ends were 6 bases for V and 2 bases for J; bases not matched to a gene: 4. CDR3 length: 14 amino acids. The CDR3 DNA sequence: TGTGCCAGCAGACCGGGACAGGGGCCCTACGAGCAGTACTTC. Translated: CASRPGQGPYEQYF.

The J gene is TRBJ1-5, the V gene TRBV18, with 9 bases fitting TRBD1. The CDR3 is made up of 16 amino acids. With 3 bases clipped from V and 6 bases from J, the junction kept 9 bases outside the gene matches. The germline gives CDR1 KGHSH, CDR2 LQKENI. CDR3 bases: TGTGCCAGCTCACCCCGGGGAACAGGGGGCTTTCAGCCCCAGCATTTT. It encodes CASSPRGTGGFQPQHF. The full variable domain, rest sourced from reference TRBV18 and TRBJ1-5, is NAGVMQNPRHLVRRRGQEARLRCSPMKGHSHVYWYRQLPEEGLKFMVYLQKENIIDESGMPKERFSAEFPKEGPSILRIQQVVRGDSAAYFCASSPRGTGGFQPQHFGDGTRLSIL.

A single count supports this clone. The J gene is TRBJ2-2, the V gene TRBV6-5; possible D gene TRBD2, 6 bases. Per the germline V gene, CDR1 is MNHEY and CDR2 is SVGAGI. The CDR3 is made up of 12 amino acids. The V gene lost 8 bases and the J gene lost 6 bases, with 10 bases spanning the gap. CDR3 amino acids: CASYGGAGELFF. CDR3 nucleotides: TGTGCCAGCTACGGAGGGGCCGGGGAGCTGTTTTTT.

This chain joins TRBV5-1 and TRBJ1-3; unclear D gene. The V gene's germline CDR1 is SGHRS and CDR2 YFSETQ. Deletions cut 6 bases from V and 0 bases from J, with 10 bases between. The CDR3 runs 14 residues. Here the CDR3 reads CASKDPSSGNTIYF. The CDR3 DNA reads TGCGCCAGCAAAGATCCCAGCTCTGGAAACACCATATATTTT.

CDR3 region: CASSVRKYNEKLFF. Written as DNA, the CDR3 is TGTGCCAGCAGTGTGCGGAAATATAATGAAAAACTGTTTTTT. The J gene is TRBJ1-4, the V gene TRBV2, with D unresolved. Germline V CDR1 and CDR2: SNHLY, FYNNEI. V was shortened by 4 bases and J by 4 bases, with 10 bases between the two germline ends. This CDR3 region has 14 residues.

The chain combines TRBV18 with TRBJ1-1, with unresolved D. CDR3 length: 13 amino acids. Germline-derived CDR1 and CDR2 are KGHSH and LQKENI. Trimming cost V 2 bases and J 0 bases, with 4 bases left between them. The CDR3: CASSPAVNTEAFF. In DNA form, the CDR3 reads TGTGCCAGCTCACCAGCAGTGAACACTGAAGCTTTCTTT.

This chain joins TRBV7-2 and TRBJ2-2, with D unclear. The CDR3 is 15 residues long. V was clipped by 4 bases and J by 3 bases, with 12 bases between them. CDR1 is SGHTA and CDR2 is FQGNSA in the germline V gene. CDR3 sequence: CASSSLFGYTGELFF. CDR3 in DNA: TGTGCCAGCAGCTCCCTTTTCGGTTACACCGGGGAGCTGTTTTTT.

The chain uses TRBV5-1 and TRBJ2-2; the D gene is possibly TRBD2 (5 bases). The CDR3 is 15 residues long. The V and J ends lost 1 base and 4 bases respectively, with 11 bases between them. CDR1 is SGHRS and CDR2 is YFSETQ in the germline V gene. CDR3 sequence reads: CASSLQRPSTGELFF. DNA of the CDR3: TGCGCCAGCAGCTTGCAGCGGCCCTCCACCGGGGAGCTGTTTTTT.

This clone was seen once. The chain links TRBV9 to TRBJ2-1, with D hard to call. CDR1 SGDLS and CDR2 YYNGEE come from the germline V gene. Trimming pared 2 bases from V and 4 bases from J, leaving 13 bases between. This CDR3 has 15 residues. CDR3 protein: CASSVDGKTYNEQFF. CDR3 bases: TGTGCCAGCAGCGTTGACGGTAAGACTTACAATGAGCAGTTCTTC.

This sequence joins TRBV19 and TRBJ2-1, with TRBD2 matching over 8 bases. The CDR3 length is 15 residues. Looked up from germline, CDR1 is LNHDA and CDR2 is SQIVND (reference sequence). The ends lost 5 bases at V and 8 bases at J; junction bases unmatched: 11. Here the CDR3 DNA reads TGTGCCAGTAGTGTCTCGAGCGGGAGTCCCCATGAGCAGTTCTTC. Amino acid sequence: CASSVSSGSPHEQFF.

The chain is built from TRBV9 and TRBJ1-3; D ambiguous. Per the germline V gene, CDR1 is SGDLS and CDR2 is YYNGEE. The V gene lost 0 bases and the J gene lost 1 base, with 2 bases spanning the gap. This CDR3 contains 13 residues. This chain's CDR3 is CASSVASGNTIYF. CDR3 sequence (DNA): TGTGCCAGCAGCGTAGCTTCTGGAAACACCATATATTTT.

In its sample, this clone was seen once. The CDR3 loop reads CASKYTGTPKETQYF. The DNA for the CDR3 is TGTGCCAGCAAATATACCGGGACACCTAAAGAGACCCAGTACTTC. The chain has TRBV2 and TRBJ2-5; a possible D gene is TRBD1 (6 bases). The CDR3 extends over 15 amino acids. CDR1 is SNHLY, CDR2 FYNNEI, per germline. The ends were cut back, 7 bases at V and 3 bases at J, with 18 bases in the middle.